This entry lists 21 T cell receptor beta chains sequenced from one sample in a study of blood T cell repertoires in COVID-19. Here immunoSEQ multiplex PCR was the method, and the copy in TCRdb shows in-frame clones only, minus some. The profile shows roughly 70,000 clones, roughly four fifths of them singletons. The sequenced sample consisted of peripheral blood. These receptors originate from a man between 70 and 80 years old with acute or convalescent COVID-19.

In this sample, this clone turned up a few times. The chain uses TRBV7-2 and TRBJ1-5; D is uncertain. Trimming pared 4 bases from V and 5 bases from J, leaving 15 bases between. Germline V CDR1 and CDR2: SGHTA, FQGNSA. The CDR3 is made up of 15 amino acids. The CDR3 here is CASSSTSGPHQPQHF. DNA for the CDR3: TGTGCCAGCAGCTCTACCTCAGGTCCACATCAGCCCCAGCATTTT.

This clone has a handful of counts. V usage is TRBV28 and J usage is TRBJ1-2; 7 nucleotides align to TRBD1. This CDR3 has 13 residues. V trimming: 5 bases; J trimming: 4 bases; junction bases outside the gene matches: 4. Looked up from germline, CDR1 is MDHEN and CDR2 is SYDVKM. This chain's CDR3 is CASSDRDSYGYTF. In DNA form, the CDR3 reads TGTGCCAGCAGTGACCGGGACAGCTATGGCTACACCTTC.

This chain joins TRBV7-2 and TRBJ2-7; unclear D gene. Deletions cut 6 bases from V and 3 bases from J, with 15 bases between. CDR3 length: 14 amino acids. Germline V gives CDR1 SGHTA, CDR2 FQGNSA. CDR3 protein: CASRKLDPGYEQYF. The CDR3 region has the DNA TGTGCCAGCAGGAAATTAGATCCTGGCTACGAGCAGTACTTC. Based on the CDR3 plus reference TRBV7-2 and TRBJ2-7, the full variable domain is GAGVSQSPSNKVTEKGKDVELRCDPISGHTALYWYRQSLGQGLEFLIYFQGNSAPDKSGLPSDRFSAERTGGSVSTLTIQRTQQEDSAVYLCASRKLDPGYEQYFGPGTRLTVT.

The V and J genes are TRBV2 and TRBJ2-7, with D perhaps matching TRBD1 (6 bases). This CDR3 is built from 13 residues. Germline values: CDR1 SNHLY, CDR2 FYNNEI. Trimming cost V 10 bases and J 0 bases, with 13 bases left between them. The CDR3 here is CATRTDSSYEQYF. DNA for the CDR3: TGTGCCACCAGGACAGACAGCTCCTACGAGCAGTACTTC. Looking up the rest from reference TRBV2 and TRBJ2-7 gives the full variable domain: EPEVTQTPSHQVTQMGQEVILRCVPISNHLYFYWYRQILGQKVEFLVSFYNNEISEKSEIFDDQFSVERPDGSNFTLKIRSTKLEDSAMYFCATRTDSSYEQYFGPGTRLTVT.

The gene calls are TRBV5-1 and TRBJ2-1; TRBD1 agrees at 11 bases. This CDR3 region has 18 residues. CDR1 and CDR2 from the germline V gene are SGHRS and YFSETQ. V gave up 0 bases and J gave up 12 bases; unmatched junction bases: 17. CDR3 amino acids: CASSLGAVGQGAPHGQFF. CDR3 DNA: TGCGCCAGCAGCTTGGGCGCGGTAGGACAGGGGGCTCCCCACGGGCAGTTCTTC.

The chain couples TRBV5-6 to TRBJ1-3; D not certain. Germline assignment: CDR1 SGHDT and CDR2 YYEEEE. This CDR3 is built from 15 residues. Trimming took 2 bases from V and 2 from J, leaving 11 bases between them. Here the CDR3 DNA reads TGTGCCAGCAGCTTTGGGCAGTCAGCTGGAAACACCATATATTTT. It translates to CASSFGQSAGNTIYF.

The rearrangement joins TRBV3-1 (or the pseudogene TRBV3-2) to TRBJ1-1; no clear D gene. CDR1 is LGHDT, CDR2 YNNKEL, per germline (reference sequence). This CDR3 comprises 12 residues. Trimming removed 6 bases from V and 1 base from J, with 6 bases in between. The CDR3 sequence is CASRRENTEAFF. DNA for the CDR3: TGTGCCAGCAGGCGAGAGAACACTGAAGCTTTCTTT.

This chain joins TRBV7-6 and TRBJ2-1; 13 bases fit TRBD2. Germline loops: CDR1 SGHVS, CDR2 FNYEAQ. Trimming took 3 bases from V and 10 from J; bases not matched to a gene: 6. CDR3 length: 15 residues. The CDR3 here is CASSLGGTSGTEQFF. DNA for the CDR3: TGTGCCAGCAGCTTGGGAGGGACTAGCGGGACAGAGCAGTTCTTC.

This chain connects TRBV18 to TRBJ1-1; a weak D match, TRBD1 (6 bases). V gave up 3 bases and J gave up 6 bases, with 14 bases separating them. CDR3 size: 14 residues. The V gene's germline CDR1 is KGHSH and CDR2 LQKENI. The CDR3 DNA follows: TGTGCCAGCTCACCTAACCGGGACACCCCTGAAGCTTTCTTT. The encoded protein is CASSPNRDTPEAFF.

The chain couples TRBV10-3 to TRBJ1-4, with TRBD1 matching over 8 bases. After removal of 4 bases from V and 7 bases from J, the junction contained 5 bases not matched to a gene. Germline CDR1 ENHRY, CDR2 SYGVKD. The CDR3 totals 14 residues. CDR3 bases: TGTGCCATCAGTGGTACGGACAGGGCTGAAAAACTGTTTTTT. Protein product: CAISGTDRAEKLFF.

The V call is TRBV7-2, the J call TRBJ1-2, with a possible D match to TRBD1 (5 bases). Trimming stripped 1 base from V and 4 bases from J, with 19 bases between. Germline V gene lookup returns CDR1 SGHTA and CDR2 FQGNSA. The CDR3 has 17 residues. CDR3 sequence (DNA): TGTGCCAGCAGCTTAGAGTCGGGACTGACTCGGGTCTATGGCTACACCTTC. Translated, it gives CASSLESGLTRVYGYTF.

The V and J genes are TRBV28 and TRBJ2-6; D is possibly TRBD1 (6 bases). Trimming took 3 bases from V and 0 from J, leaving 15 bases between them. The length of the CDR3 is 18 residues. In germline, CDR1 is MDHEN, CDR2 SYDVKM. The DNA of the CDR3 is TGTGCCAGCAGTTTTTTGCAGGGGTCCCGCTCTGGGGCCAACGTCCTGACTTTC. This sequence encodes CASSFLQGSRSGANVLTF.

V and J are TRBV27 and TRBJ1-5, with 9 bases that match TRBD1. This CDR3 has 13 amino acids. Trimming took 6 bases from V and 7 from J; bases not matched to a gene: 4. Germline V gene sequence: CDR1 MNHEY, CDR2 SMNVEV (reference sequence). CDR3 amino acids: CASRGQGKQPQHF. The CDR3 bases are TGTGCCAGCAGGGGACAGGGAAAGCAGCCCCAGCATTTT.

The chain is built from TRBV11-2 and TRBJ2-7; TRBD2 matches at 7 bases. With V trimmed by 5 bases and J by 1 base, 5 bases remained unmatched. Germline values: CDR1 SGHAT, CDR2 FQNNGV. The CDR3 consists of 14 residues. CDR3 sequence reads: CASSPPSGSYEQYF. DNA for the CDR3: TGTGCCAGCAGCCCCCCTAGCGGTTCCTACGAGCAGTACTTC.

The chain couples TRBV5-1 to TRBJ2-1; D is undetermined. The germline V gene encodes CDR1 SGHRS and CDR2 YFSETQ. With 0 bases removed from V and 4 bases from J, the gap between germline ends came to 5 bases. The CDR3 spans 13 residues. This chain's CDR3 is CASSLDKYNEQFF. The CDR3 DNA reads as TGCGCCAGCAGCTTGGACAAGTACAATGAGCAGTTCTTC.

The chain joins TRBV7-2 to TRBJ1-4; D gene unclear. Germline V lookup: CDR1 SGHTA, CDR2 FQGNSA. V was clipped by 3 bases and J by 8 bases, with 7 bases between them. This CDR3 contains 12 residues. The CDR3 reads CASSLTEEKLFF. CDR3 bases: TGTGCCAGCAGCTTGACTGAGGAAAAACTGTTTTTT.

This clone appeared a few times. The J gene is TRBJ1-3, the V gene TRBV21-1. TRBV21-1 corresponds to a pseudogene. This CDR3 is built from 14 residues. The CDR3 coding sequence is TGTGCCAGCAGCATAGCAGAGTTTGGAAACACCATATATTTT. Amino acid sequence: CASSIAEFGNTIYF.

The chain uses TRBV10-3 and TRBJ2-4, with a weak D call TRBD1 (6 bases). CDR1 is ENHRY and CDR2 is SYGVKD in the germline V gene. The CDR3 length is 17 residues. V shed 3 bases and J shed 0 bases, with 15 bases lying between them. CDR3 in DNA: TGTGCCATCAGTGAAGAGGGGGACAATCCAGCCAAAAACATTCAGTACTTC. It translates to CAISEEGDNPAKNIQYF.

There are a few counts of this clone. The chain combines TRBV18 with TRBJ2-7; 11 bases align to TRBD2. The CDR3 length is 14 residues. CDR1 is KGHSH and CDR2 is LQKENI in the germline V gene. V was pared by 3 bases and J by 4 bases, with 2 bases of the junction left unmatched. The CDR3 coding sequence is TGTGCCAGCTCACCCCCTAGCGGGAGGTACGAGCAGTACTTC. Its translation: CASSPPSGRYEQYF.

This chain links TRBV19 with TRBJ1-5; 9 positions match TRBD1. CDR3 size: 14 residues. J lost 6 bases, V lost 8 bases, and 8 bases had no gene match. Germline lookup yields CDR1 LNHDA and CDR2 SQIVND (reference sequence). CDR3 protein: CASQRTGALQPQHF. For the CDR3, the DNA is TGTGCCAGTCAGCGGACAGGGGCTCTTCAGCCCCAGCATTTT.

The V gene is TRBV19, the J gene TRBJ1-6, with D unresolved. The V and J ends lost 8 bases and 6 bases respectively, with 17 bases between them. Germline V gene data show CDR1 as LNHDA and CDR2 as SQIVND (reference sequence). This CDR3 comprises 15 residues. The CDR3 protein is CASQNLPGSNSPLHF. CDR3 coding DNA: TGTGCCAGTCAAAATCTCCCCGGGAGTAATTCACCCCTCCACTTT.